Shown below are 17 T cell receptor beta chains from a single sample sequenced in a study of CD8 T cells in ankylosing spondylitis. TCRdb called the 5' RACE reads again in MiXCR, with one record for every CDR3 protein. Among approximately 350,000 distinct CDR3 sequences, approximately 22% were seen once, and the ten largest hold over 10%. The sample consisted of blood, either unsorted or a sorted T cell fraction (not recorded which). These receptors were taken from a male donor with ankylosing spondylitis or in good health (not recorded which).

This clonotype was detected a few times. In nucleotides, the CDR3 is TGCAGCGTTGAACAGGGAGCCGAGCAGTACTTC. This encodes CSVEQGAEQYF. V usage is TRBV29-1 and J usage is TRBJ2-7; D may match TRBD1 or TRBD2 (5 bases each). Germline CDR1 reads SQVTM; CDR2 reads ANQGSEA. Trimming stripped 2 bases from V and 6 bases from J, with 8 bases between. The CDR3 length is 11 residues.

The V call is TRBV6-5, the J call TRBJ2-7; D may correspond to TRBD1 or TRBD2 (5 bases each). V was trimmed by 0 bases and J by 5 bases, leaving 14 bases between them. Looked up from germline, CDR1 is MNHEY and CDR2 is SVGAGI. This CDR3 region has 15 residues. CDR3 in DNA: TGTGCCAGCAGTTACTCGATTCAGGGTAGCGACGAGCAGTACTTC. Translated, it gives CASSYSIQGSDEQYF.

This chain links TRBV6-2 or TRBV6-3 with TRBJ2-3; D may be TRBD2 (6 bases). CDR1 and CDR2 (germline): MNHEY, SVGEGT. Trimming took 0 bases from V and 1 from J, leaving 23 bases between them. The CDR3 runs to 20 residues. This CDR3 reads CASSYSRPGTDYSGTDTQYF. Written as DNA, the CDR3 is TGTGCCAGCAGTTACTCGAGGCCCGGGACGGACTACTCGGGCACAGATACGCAGTATTTT.

The chain uses TRBV12-3 or TRBV12-4 and TRBJ1-2; D call uncertain. The CDR3 totals 11 residues. Trimming left V 8 bases short and J 5 bases short, with 9 bases between. This CDR3 is CASQDGYGYTF. Written as DNA, the CDR3 is TGTGCCAGCCAAGATGGTTATGGCTACACCTTC.

This clonotype was found a few times. The chain links TRBV20-1 to TRBJ1-1; weak D call: TRBD1 (6 bases). Germline values: CDR1 DFQATT, CDR2 SNEGSKA (reference sequence). CDR3 size: 12 residues. Trimming shortened V by 2 bases and J by 6 bases, and 10 bases separated the two germline ends. This CDR3 reads CSARTGGPEAFF. The CDR3, as DNA: TGCAGTGCTAGAACCGGGGGCCCTGAAGCTTTCTTT.

This clonotype was observed a handful of times. The V and J genes are TRBV7-8 and TRBJ1-1; no definite D call. CDR1 is SGHVS and CDR2 is FQNEAQ in the germline V gene. V was trimmed by 1 base and J by 1 base, leaving 10 bases between them. This CDR3 has 15 amino acids. In DNA, the CDR3 is TGTGCCAGCAGCTTAGGTTCCATACCGAACACTGAAGCTTTCTTT. It specifies CASSLGSIPNTEAFF.

The chain has TRBV4-2 and TRBJ2-5; D uncertain. Germline values: CDR1 LGHNA, CDR2 YNFKEQ. V was shortened by 0 bases and J by 5 bases, with 4 bases between the two germline ends. The CDR3 covers 12 residues. The CDR3 protein is CASSQEDETQYF. CDR3 in DNA: TGTGCCAGCAGCCAAGAGGATGAGACCCAGTACTTC.

The genes are TRBV6-5 and TRBJ2-7; no reliable D call. The CDR3 is 15 amino acids. V was clipped by 0 bases and J by 3 bases, with 12 bases between them. Germline V gene sequence: CDR1 MNHEY, CDR2 SVGAGI. The DNA for the CDR3 is TGTGCCAGCAGTTACTCGATAGGCGCGATCTACGAGCAGTACTTC. This gives the protein CASSYSIGAIYEQYF.

This clonotype was counted only a few times. The V call is TRBV27, the J call TRBJ2-7; TRBD1 agrees at 10 bases. The CDR3 runs 16 residues. Unmatched junction bases numbered 3, after V lost 1 base and J lost 0 bases. Germline CDR1 MNHEY, CDR2 SMNVEV (reference sequence). DNA for the CDR3: TGTGCCAGCAGTTTATTGGGACAGGGGAGCTCCTACGAGCAGTACTTC. This encodes CASSLLGQGSSYEQYF.

The CDR3 spells CSVEVAGNYEQYF. CDR3 DNA: TGCAGCGTCGAGGTGGCAGGGAACTACGAGCAGTACTTC. The chain combines TRBV29-1 with TRBJ2-7; a possible D gene is TRBD1 (5 bases). The CDR3 has 13 residues. Trimming took off 6 bases at V and 3 bases at J, with 15 bases between the two ends. Germline CDR1 and CDR2: SQVTM and ANQGSEA.

In its sample, this clonotype was seen a few times. This chain joins TRBV12-3 or TRBV12-4 and TRBJ1-2; D not certain. CDR3 length: 12 amino acids. The germline V and J ends were trimmed by 8 bases and 4 bases, with 11 bases remaining between them. This chain's CDR3 is CASDDGTYGYTF. CDR3 nucleotide sequence: TGTGCCAGCGATGACGGAACCTATGGCTACACCTTC.

This clonotype was picked up a small number of times. This chain uses TRBV4-2 with TRBJ2-3, with 13 bases matching TRBD2. Trimming at V came to 2 bases and at J to 5 bases, leaving 13 bases not matched to a gene. CDR1 and CDR2 from the germline V gene are LGHNA and YNFKEQ. The CDR3 consists of 19 residues. The CDR3 nucleotides read TGTGCCAGCAGCCAATCCGCCCGACTAGCGGGGGGCCGGGGAGATACGCAGTATTTT. It encodes CASSQSARLAGGRGDTQYF.

The rearrangement joins TRBV12-3 or TRBV12-4 to TRBJ2-1; 9 bases line up with TRBD2. The V gene end was trimmed by 5 bases and the J gene end by 2 bases; junction bases not matched to a gene: 7. The CDR3 loop spans 16 amino acids. CDR3 amino acids: CASSRSTSGTYNEQFF. CDR3 nucleotide sequence: TGTGCCAGCAGTCGGTCGACTAGCGGTACCTACAATGAGCAGTTCTTC.

The chain is built from TRBV7-9 and TRBJ2-7; D tentatively reads TRBD1 or TRBD2 (5 bases each). CDR3 length: 16 residues. The V gene's germline CDR1 is SEHNR and CDR2 FQNEAQ (reference sequence). V lost 2 bases to trimming and J lost 1 base, with 15 bases between them. CDR3 loop: CASSLFLGTASYEQYF. DNA for the CDR3: TGTGCCAGCAGCTTATTCCTCGGGACGGCATCCTACGAGCAGTACTTC.

The V and J genes are TRBV2 and TRBJ2-3; possible D gene TRBD2, 6 bases. There are 14 residues in the CDR3. V dropped 1 base and J dropped 6 bases, with 11 bases sitting between them. Germline CDR1 SNHLY, CDR2 FYNNEI. As DNA, the CDR3 is TGTGCCAGCAGTGAAGGCAGGGAGGCTGATACGCAGTATTTT. Translated: CASSEGREADTQYF.

This clonotype was detected only a few times. The chain uses TRBV6-1 and TRBJ2-3; perhaps D is TRBD1 or TRBD2 (5 bases each). Trimming took 3 bases from V and 0 from J, leaving 13 bases between them. CDR3 length: 16 residues. The germline gives CDR1 MNHNS, CDR2 SASEGT. The DNA of the CDR3 is TGTGCCAGCAGTGAGTGGGACGACTGGAGCACAGATACGCAGTATTTT. Protein sequence: CASSEWDDWSTDTQYF.

In its sample, this clonotype was seen once. This chain links TRBV29-1 with TRBJ1-1; 7 positions agree with TRBD1. After removal of 7 bases from V and 0 bases from J, the junction contained 8 bases not matched to a gene. CDR3 size: 14 residues. CDR1 and CDR2 from the germline V gene are SQVTM and ANQGSEA. The CDR3 DNA is TGCAGCGGGGAAGGGGGCATCATGAACACTGAAGCTTTCTTT. It is translated as CSGEGGIMNTEAFF.